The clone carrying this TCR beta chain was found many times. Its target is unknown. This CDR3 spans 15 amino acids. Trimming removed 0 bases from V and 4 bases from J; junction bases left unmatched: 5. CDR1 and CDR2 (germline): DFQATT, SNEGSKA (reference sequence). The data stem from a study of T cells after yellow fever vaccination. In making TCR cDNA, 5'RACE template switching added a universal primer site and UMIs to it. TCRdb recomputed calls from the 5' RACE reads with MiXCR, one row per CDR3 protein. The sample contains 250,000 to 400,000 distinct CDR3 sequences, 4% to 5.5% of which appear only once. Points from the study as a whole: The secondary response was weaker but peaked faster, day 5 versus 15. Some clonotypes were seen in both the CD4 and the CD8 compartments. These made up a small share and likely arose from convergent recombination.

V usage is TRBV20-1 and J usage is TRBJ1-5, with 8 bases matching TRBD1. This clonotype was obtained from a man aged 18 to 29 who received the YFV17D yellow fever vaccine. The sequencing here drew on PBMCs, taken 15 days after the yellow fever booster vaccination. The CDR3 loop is CSARERTGRNQPQHF. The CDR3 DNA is TGCAGTGCTAGAGAGAGGACAGGGCGTAATCAGCCCCAGCATTTT.